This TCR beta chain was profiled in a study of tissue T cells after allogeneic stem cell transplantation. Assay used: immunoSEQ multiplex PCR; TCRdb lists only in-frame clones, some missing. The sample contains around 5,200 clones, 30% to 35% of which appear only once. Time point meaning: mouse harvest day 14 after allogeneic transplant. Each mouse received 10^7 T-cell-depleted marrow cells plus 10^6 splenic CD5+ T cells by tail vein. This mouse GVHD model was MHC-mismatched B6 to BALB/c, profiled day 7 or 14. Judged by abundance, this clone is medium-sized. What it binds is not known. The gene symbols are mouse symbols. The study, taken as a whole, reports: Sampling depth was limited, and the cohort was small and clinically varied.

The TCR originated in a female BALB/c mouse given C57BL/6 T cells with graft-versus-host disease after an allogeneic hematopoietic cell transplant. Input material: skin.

The part of the CDR3 DNA that was read is TGTGCCAGCAGTCCGCAGAGTGCAGAAACGCTGTAT. Its translation is CASSPQSAETLY. The complete CDR3 sequence is CASSPQSAETLYF. This chain uses TRBV26 with TRBJ2-3; D is unresolved. From the germline J gene comes the end of the CDR3, since the read stops 1 residue before it. V was cut by 4 bases and J by 0 bases, with 5 bases left in between. The germline V gene has CDR1 KGHPV and CDR2 FQNQEV (reference sequence). CDR3 length equals 13 residues. Together with reference TRBV26 and TRBJ2-3, the CDR3 gives the full variable domain: NSKVIQTPRYLVKGQGQKAKMRCIPEKGHPVVFWYQQNKNNEFKFLINFQNQEVLQQIDMTEKRFSAECPSNSPCSLEIQSSEAGDSALYLCASSPQSAETLYFGSGTRLTVL.